The 14 T cell receptor beta chains in this list originate from one sample, sequenced in a study of pediatric ulcerative colitis. The rectum was sampled with one to two pinch biopsies at colonoscopy. Sequencing was performed with immunoSEQ multiplex PCR; in TCRdb, only in-frame clones are kept and a portion is missing. The sample records more than 9,000 clones, roughly 82% being singletons. Sequencing used gut tissue. Receptor source: a girl aged 5 to 17 who was a control in a study of pediatric ulcerative colitis.

This sequence joins TRBV4-2 and TRBJ2-1; TRBD2 matches 10 bases. This CDR3 region has 17 residues. The germline V gene has CDR1 LGHNA and CDR2 YNFKEQ. V was clipped by 0 bases and J by 4 bases; unmatched bases: 6. The CDR3 here is CASSQDWGLARYNEQFF. The CDR3 coding sequence is TGTGCCAGCAGCCAAGATTGGGGACTAGCGCGTTACAATGAGCAGTTCTTC.

This clone was recorded only once. The V gene is TRBV18, the J gene TRBJ2-7; 7 positions match TRBD1. Unmatched junction bases numbered 4, after V lost 2 bases and J lost 6 bases. CDR3 length equals 13 residues. The germline V gene encodes CDR1 KGHSH and CDR2 LQKENI. The CDR3 DNA follows: TGTGCCAGCTCACCAAGGCCAGGGGGCGAGCAGTACTTC. Encoded protein: CASSPRPGGEQYF.

V usage is TRBV6-1 and J usage is TRBJ2-1; no definite D call. The V end lost 3 bases, the J end lost 3 bases, and 6 bases lay between the germline ends. The V gene's germline CDR1 is MNHNS and CDR2 SASEGT. The CDR3 length is 13 residues. The DNA for the CDR3 is TGTGCCAGCAGTGACGAATTCTACAATGAGCAGTTCTTC. Its translation is CASSDEFYNEQFF.

J is TRBJ1-5 and V is TRBV7-8; maybe TRBD1 (5 bases). Trimming removed 6 bases at V and 0 bases at J, with 15 bases between. Germline CDR1 is SGHVS and CDR2 is FQNEAQ. The CDR3 contains 16 residues. CDR3 bases: TGTGCCAGCAGAAAAACAGGATTACTTAGCAATCAGCCCCAGCATTTT. This translates into CASRKTGLLSNQPQHF.

In its sample, this clone was seen a few times. V gene TRBV7-2 combines with J gene TRBJ1-5, with 7 bases identical to TRBD1. V dropped 6 bases and J dropped 0; count of bases not matched to a gene: 11. The CDR3 runs 17 residues. Germline V gives CDR1 SGHTA, CDR2 FQGNSA. CDR3 region: CASRQPGQENSNQPQHF. The CDR3 region has the DNA TGTGCCAGCAGACAGCCCGGACAGGAGAATAGCAATCAGCCCCAGCATTTT.

The chain combines TRBV30 with TRBJ1-2, with 9 bases fitting TRBD1. The length of the CDR3 is 15 residues. J lost 2 bases, V lost 0 bases, and 4 bases had no gene match. CDR1 and CDR2 from the germline V gene are GTSNPN and SVGIG (reference sequence). Here the CDR3 reads CAWSVMGTGNYGYTF. CDR3 coding DNA: TGTGCCTGGAGTGTAATGGGGACAGGGAACTATGGCTACACCTTC.

The chain links TRBV5-5 to TRBJ1-2; TRBD1 aligns across 8 bases. V gave up 1 base and J gave up 8 bases; unmatched junction bases: 13. The CDR3 length is 16 residues. Germline CDR1 SGHKS, CDR2 YYEKEE (reference sequence). The CDR3 nucleotides read TGTGCCAGCAGCTTGTTCCGCGACAGGGGTAACGAGGGCTACACCTTC. This gives the protein CASSLFRDRGNEGYTF.

The V call is TRBV5-1, the J call TRBJ2-2; 8 bases line up with TRBD1. Germline loops: CDR1 SGHRS, CDR2 YFSETQ. This CDR3 is 15 amino acids long. The trim removed 3 bases at V and 5 bases at J, leaving 6 bases unmatched. The CDR3 nucleotides are TGCGCCAGCAGCTGGGGGACAGGTTATACCGGGGAGCTGTTTTTT. It is translated as CASSWGTGYTGELFF.

The J gene is TRBJ2-2, the V gene TRBV2; D may be TRBD2 (5 bases). CDR1 and CDR2 from the germline V gene are SNHLY and FYNNEI. This CDR3 comprises 17 residues. V lost 1 base to trimming and J lost 0 bases, with 12 bases between them. CDR3 bases: TGTGCCAGCAGTGAAGATGCAGAGGGCGCGAACACCGGGGAGCTGTTTTTT. Its translation is CASSEDAEGANTGELFF.

The V gene is TRBV10-3, the J gene TRBJ2-1, with a tentative D call TRBD2 (5 bases). CDR3 size: 17 residues. Germline CDR1 ENHRY, CDR2 SYGVKD. Trimming shortened V by 0 bases and J by 6 bases, and 18 bases separated the two germline ends. The DNA for the CDR3 is TGTGCCATCAGTGAGTCGAGCTGGCTAGCTCAGCCCAATGAGCAGTTCTTC. Its protein product is CAISESSWLAQPNEQFF.

This chain connects TRBV9 to TRBJ2-3, with a weak D call TRBD2 (5 bases). Germline V gene data show CDR1 as SGDLS and CDR2 as YYNGEE. V was cut by 0 bases and J by 6 bases, with 20 bases left in between. CDR3 length: 17 residues. The CDR3 nucleotides read TGTGCCAGCAGCGTAGAATTGTCCGGGATCGCACGGGATACGCAGTATTTT. The encoded protein is CASSVELSGIARDTQYF.

This clone was counted a single time. The rearrangement joins TRBV4-2 to TRBJ2-7, with a possible D match to TRBD2 (5 bases). Germline values: CDR1 LGHNA, CDR2 YNFKEQ. CDR3 size: 15 residues. Deletions cut 0 bases from V and 3 bases from J, with 12 bases between. In DNA form, the CDR3 reads TGTGCCAGCAGCCAAGAAGTCAATGGAGGCTACGAGCAGTACTTC. This codes for CASSQEVNGGYEQYF.

This chain links TRBV12-2 with TRBJ2-6; the D call TRBD1 from the table was never checked on the DNA. TRBV12-2 corresponds to a pseudogene. This CDR3 contains 19 residues. The CDR3 reads CASRLEYRGLSSGANVLTF. The CDR3 DNA follows: TGTGCAAGTCGCTTAGAGTACAGGGGGCTCAGCTCTGGGGCCAACGTCCTGACTTTC.

In the case of this clone: This specimen includes other DNA sequences encoding the same CDR3. The genes are TRBV6-1 and TRBJ2-2; a weak D match, TRBD2 (6 bases). Trimming took 3 bases from V and 3 from J, leaving 8 bases between them. Germline assignment: CDR1 MNHNS and CDR2 SASEGT. The CDR3 spans 14 residues. The CDR3 sequence: CASSERGDTGELFF. In DNA, the CDR3 is TGTGCCAGCAGTGAGCGGGGAGACACCGGGGAGCTGTTTTTT.